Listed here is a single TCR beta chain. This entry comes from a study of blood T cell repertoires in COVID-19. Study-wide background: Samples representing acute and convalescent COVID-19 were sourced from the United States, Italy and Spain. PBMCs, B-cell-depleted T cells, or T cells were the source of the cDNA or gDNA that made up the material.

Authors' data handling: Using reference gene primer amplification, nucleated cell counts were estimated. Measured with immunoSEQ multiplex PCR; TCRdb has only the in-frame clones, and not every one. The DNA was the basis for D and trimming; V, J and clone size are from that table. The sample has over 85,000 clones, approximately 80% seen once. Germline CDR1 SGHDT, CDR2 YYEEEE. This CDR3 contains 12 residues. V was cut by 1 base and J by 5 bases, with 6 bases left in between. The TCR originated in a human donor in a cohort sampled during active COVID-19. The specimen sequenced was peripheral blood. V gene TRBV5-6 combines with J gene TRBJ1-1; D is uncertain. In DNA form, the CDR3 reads TGTGCCAGCAGCTTGCGAGGGACTGAAGCTTTCTTT. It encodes CASSLRGTEAFF.